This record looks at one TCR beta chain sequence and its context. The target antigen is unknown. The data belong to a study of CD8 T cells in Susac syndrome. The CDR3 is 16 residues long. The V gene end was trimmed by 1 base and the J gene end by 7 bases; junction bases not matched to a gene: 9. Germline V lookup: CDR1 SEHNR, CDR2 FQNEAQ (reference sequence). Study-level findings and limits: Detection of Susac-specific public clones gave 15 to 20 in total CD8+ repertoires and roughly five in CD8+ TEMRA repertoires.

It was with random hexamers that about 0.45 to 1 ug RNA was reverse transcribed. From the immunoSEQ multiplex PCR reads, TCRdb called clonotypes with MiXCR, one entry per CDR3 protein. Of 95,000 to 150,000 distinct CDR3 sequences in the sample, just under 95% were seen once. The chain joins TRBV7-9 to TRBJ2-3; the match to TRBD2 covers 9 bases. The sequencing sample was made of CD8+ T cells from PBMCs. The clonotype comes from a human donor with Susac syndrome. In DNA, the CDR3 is TGTGCCAGCAGCTTAGAAGCGGGGGGAACCCCCTATACGCAGTATTTT. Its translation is CASSLEAGGTPYTQYF.